This entry lists 5 T cell receptor beta chains sequenced from one sample in a study of identical twins. A single record per CDR3 protein comes from TCRdb applying MiXCR to the 5' RACE reads. This table holds about 920,000 distinct CDR3 sequences, 9% to 15% found once. The sample was also reused in another study, on yellow fever vaccine responses in identical twins.

The sample comprised PBMCs. These receptors were taken from a woman younger than 30 in good health.

Only a few counts were recorded for this clonotype. The chain couples TRBV6-5 to TRBJ1-2; 7 bases are shared with TRBD1. The CDR3 has 14 amino acids. From germline, CDR1 is MNHEY and CDR2 SVGAGI. Trimming cost V 0 bases and J 4 bases; bases outside gene matches: 2. CDR3 bases: TGTGCCAGCAGTTACTCGCAGGGGGGCTATGGCTACACCTTC. It yields the protein CASSYSQGGYGYTF.

J is TRBJ2-2 and V is TRBV12-3 or TRBV12-4; D is possibly TRBD2 (5 bases). This CDR3 region has 12 residues. V lost 2 bases to trimming and J lost 9 bases, with 7 bases between them. The CDR3 DNA sequence: TGTGCCAGCAGTTTAAGGGAGTGGGAGCTGTTTTTT. Its protein is CASSLREWELFF.

V and J are TRBV5-1 and TRBJ2-7, with D tentatively TRBD1 or TRBD2 (5 bases each). The V and J ends lost 0 bases and 4 bases respectively, with 11 bases between them. The germline V gene encodes CDR1 SGHRS and CDR2 YFSETQ. This CDR3 comprises 14 residues. The CDR3 spells CASSLGRGVYEQYF. Written as DNA, the CDR3 is TGCGCCAGCAGCTTGGGACGGGGCGTGTACGAGCAGTACTTC.

This clonotype came up a few times. The chain links TRBV28 to TRBJ1-2; 7 bases fit TRBD1. Germline V lookup: CDR1 MDHEN, CDR2 SYDVKM. The CDR3 totals 14 residues. V trimming: 2 bases; J trimming: 2 bases; junction bases outside the gene matches: 2. In DNA, the CDR3 is TGTGCCAGCAGTTTACCGACAGGGAACTATGGCTACACCTTC. Its translation: CASSLPTGNYGYTF.

The chain uses TRBV12-3 or TRBV12-4 and TRBJ1-2; 8 bases are a match to TRBD1. V shed 7 bases, J shed 7 bases, and the junction held 14 bases outside the gene matches. The CDR3 consists of 15 residues. The CDR3 sequence: CASTPTGVVASGYTF. The CDR3 DNA reads TGTGCCAGCACCCCGACAGGGGTCGTCGCCTCTGGCTACACCTTC.